The 23 T cell receptor beta chains given below trace back to one sample, sequenced in a study of OX40 agonist ivuxolimab in advanced cancers. Repertoires were generated with immunoSEQ multiplex PCR, while TCRdb's copy carries only in-frame clones and drops some. The sample lists roughly 70,000 clones, roughly nine tenths seen once, with 0.31% in the top ten. Sequencing used CD4+ or CD8+ T cells sorted from blood, obtained in a trial of the OX40 agonist ivuxolimab. All receptors derive from an adult with an advanced solid tumor such as melanoma, head and neck, liver or kidney cancer.

This chain links TRBV27 with TRBJ2-5; 8 bases are shared with TRBD2. The J segment lost 3 bases and the V segment lost 4 bases, leaving 4 bases of the junction unmatched. CDR1 and CDR2 (germline): MNHEY, SMNVEV (reference sequence). The CDR3 consists of 14 residues. CDR3 residues: CASSSQREKETQYF. The CDR3 DNA is TGTGCCAGCAGTTCCCAGCGGGAGAAAGAGACCCAGTACTTC.

This rearrangement joins TRBV19 to TRBJ1-1, with D unresolved. The CDR3 sequence is 13 residues long. Germline CDR1 and CDR2: LNHDA and SQIVND (reference sequence). Between the trimmed V and J ends, which lost 3 bases and 5 bases, there was a span of 10 bases. The CDR3 here is CASSMKVSTEAFF. DNA of the CDR3: TGTGCCAGTAGTATGAAGGTGTCTACTGAAGCTTTCTTT.

The gene calls are TRBV5-1 and TRBJ2-3, with 12 nucleotides matching TRBD2. Per the germline V gene, CDR1 is SGHRS and CDR2 is YFSETQ. The trim removed 3 bases at V and 5 bases at J, leaving 16 bases unmatched. The CDR3 sequence is 19 residues long. CDR3 sequence: CASSSAPQVLAGGGDTQYF. CDR3 nucleotide sequence: TGCGCCAGCAGCTCAGCCCCCCAAGTACTAGCGGGAGGTGGAGATACGCAGTATTTT.

This chain links TRBV29-1 with TRBJ2-1; 7 nucleotides align to TRBD1. Germline values: CDR1 SQVTM, CDR2 ANQGSEA. This CDR3 comprises 14 residues. J was trimmed by 6 bases and V by 7 bases; bases with no gene match: 12. CDR3 DNA: TGCAGCGGATCCAGGGGGACCGCAGCCAATGAGCAGTTCTTC. Translating gives CSGSRGTAANEQFF.

On this clone itself: One end of the junction is discordant with germline, which a read error may explain. The V gene is TRBV7-7, the J gene TRBJ2-3, with D maybe TRBD2 (6 bases). This CDR3 region has 14 residues. Germline V gene lookup returns CDR1 SSHAT and CDR2 FNYEAQ (reference sequence). The CDR3 loop reads CASSLMGGTDTQYF. As DNA, the CDR3 is TGTGCTAGCAGCTTAATGGGGGGTACAGATACGCAGTATTTT.

The chain carries TRBV6-5 and TRBJ1-2; 9 nucleotides align to TRBD1. The germline gives CDR1 MNHEY, CDR2 SVGAGI. J lost 4 bases, V lost 5 bases, and 2 bases had no gene match. The CDR3 has 13 amino acids. The CDR3 is CASSRTGAYGYTF. The CDR3 nucleotides read TGTGCCAGCAGTCGGACAGGGGCCTATGGCTACACCTTC.

This chain connects TRBV28 to TRBJ1-2; D unresolved. The V end lost 3 bases, the J end lost 3 bases, and 14 bases lay between the germline ends. CDR3 size: 15 residues. The germline V gene encodes CDR1 MDHEN and CDR2 SYDVKM. The CDR3 here is CASSLVGGPHYGYTF. CDR3 coding DNA: TGTGCCAGCAGTTTGGTTGGAGGACCGCACTATGGCTACACCTTC.

This clone has only one observation. The CDR3 is CASGEGGQETQYF. DNA of the CDR3: TGTGCCAGCGGGGAGGGGGGACAAGAGACCCAGTACTTC. J is TRBJ2-5 and V is TRBV11-2; D may be TRBD2 (7 bases). CDR1 is SGHAT and CDR2 is FQNNGV in the germline V gene. The CDR3 consists of 13 residues. V lost 8 bases and J 2 bases, leaving 12 bases between the germline ends.

V usage is TRBV5-1 and J usage is TRBJ2-7; either TRBD1 or TRBD2 may fit D (5 bases each). The CDR3 is 14 residues long. The ends were cut back, 4 bases at V and 2 bases at J, with 13 bases in the middle. Germline values: CDR1 SGHRS, CDR2 YFSETQ. CDR3 nucleotides: TGCGCCAGCAGCCAGTTGGGGGTGACCTACGAGCAGTACTTC. Translating it yields CASSQLGVTYEQYF.

This chain links TRBV18 with TRBJ1-5, with 8 bases lining up with TRBD1. The CDR3 runs 14 residues. Germline CDR1 KGHSH, CDR2 LQKENI. Unmatched junction bases numbered 6, after V lost 5 bases and J lost 6 bases. CDR3 region: CASSSGQGIQPQHF. The CDR3 DNA reads as TGTGCCAGCTCATCAGGACAGGGTATTCAGCCCCAGCATTTT.

The chain's CDR3 is CSVAPNRGAEAFF. CDR3 sequence (DNA): TGCAGCGTTGCGCCGAACAGGGGCGCTGAAGCTTTCTTT. The V call is TRBV29-1, the J call TRBJ1-1; 7 nucleotides align to TRBD1. The ends lost 4 bases at V and 6 bases at J; junction bases unmatched: 8. This CDR3 is built from 13 residues. Germline CDR1 is SQVTM and CDR2 is ANQGSEA. The full variable domain, completed using reference TRBV29-1 and TRBJ1-1, is SAVISQKPSRDICQRGTSLTIQCQVDSQVTMMFWYRQQPGQSLTLIATANQGSEATYESGFVIDKFPISRPNLTFSTLTVSNMSPEDSSIYLCSVAPNRGAEAFFGQGTRLTVV.

The chain recombines TRBV9 with TRBJ1-1, with 7 bases lining up with TRBD1. This CDR3 is built from 15 residues. Germline V CDR1 and CDR2: SGDLS, YYNGEE. The trim removed 3 bases at V and 0 bases at J, leaving 5 bases unmatched. For the CDR3, the DNA is TGTGCCAGCAGCGCTGTACAGGGGATGAACACTGAAGCTTTCTTT. Amino acid sequence: CASSAVQGMNTEAFF.

This chain uses TRBV9 with TRBJ2-1; 7 nucleotides line up with TRBD2. J gave up 9 bases and V 0 bases, and 12 bases lay outside the gene matches. This CDR3 spans 16 amino acids. The germline V gene has CDR1 SGDLS and CDR2 YYNGEE. CDR3 protein: CASSVVPAGDRGEQFF. Here the CDR3 DNA reads TGTGCCAGCAGCGTAGTCCCCGCGGGAGATCGCGGTGAGCAGTTCTTC.

The V gene is TRBV27, the J gene TRBJ2-1; 13 bases are a match to TRBD2. Losses at the gene ends were 4 bases for V and 5 bases for J; bases not matched to a gene: 14. The CDR3 runs to 19 residues. Germline CDR1 and CDR2: MNHEY and SMNVEV (reference sequence). The DNA for the CDR3 is TGTGCCAGCAGTTCACGGACTAGCGGGAGTAATTGGGCGGACAATGAGCAGTTCTTC. It yields the protein CASSSRTSGSNWADNEQFF.

The genes are TRBV7-9 and TRBJ1-1; maybe TRBD1 (6 bases). Germline lookup yields CDR1 SEHNR and CDR2 FQNEAQ (reference sequence). With 4 bases removed from V and 0 bases from J, the gap between germline ends came to 12 bases. The CDR3 is 15 amino acids. The CDR3 nucleotides read TGTGCCAGCAGCTCCCCGGGGGGGCTGAACACTGAAGCTTTCTTT. This sequence encodes CASSSPGGLNTEAFF.

This chain joins TRBV7-9 and TRBJ1-2; TRBD1 matches at 7 bases. CDR1 is SEHNR and CDR2 is FQNEAQ in the germline V gene (reference sequence). V was pared by 6 bases and J by 8 bases, with 6 bases of the junction left unmatched. The CDR3 sequence is 12 residues long. CDR3 protein: CASRRQGSGYTF. The DNA for the CDR3 is TGTGCCAGCAGACGACAGGGATCCGGCTACACCTTC.

The chain employs TRBV6-1 and TRBJ1-1; unclear D gene. The CDR3 consists of 11 residues. Germline-derived CDR1 and CDR2 are MNHNS and SASEGT. V was clipped by 7 bases and J by 2 bases, with 5 bases between them. The CDR3 region is CASTLNTEAFF. The DNA for the CDR3 is TGTGCCAGCACACTCAACACTGAAGCTTTCTTT.

This clone was counted between two and nine times. This chain connects TRBV6-5 to TRBJ2-5; TRBD2 aligns across 7 bases. Unmatched junction bases numbered 6, after V lost 5 bases and J lost 3 bases. The CDR3 has 14 residues. Germline V CDR1 and CDR2: MNHEY, SVGAGI. The CDR3 region has the DNA TGTGCCAGCAGTGAAACTCGGGGGGAAGAGACCCAGTACTTC. Translating gives CASSETRGEETQYF.

The chain couples TRBV5-1 to TRBJ2-2; tentatively, D is TRBD2 (6 bases). The CDR3 totals 14 residues. V lost 0 bases to trimming and J lost 7 bases, with 10 bases between them. Germline V CDR1 and CDR2: SGHRS, YFSETQ. The CDR3 region has the DNA TGCGCCAGCAGCTTGGCCGGAGGGAGCGGGGAGCTGTTTTTT. Translation gives CASSLAGGSGELFF.

The chain joins TRBV7-9 to TRBJ2-1; 15 positions agree with TRBD2. V lost 1 base and J lost 6; bases outside the gene matches: 1. The CDR3 covers 16 residues. Germline CDR1 and CDR2: SEHNR and FQNEAQ (reference sequence). The CDR3 sequence is CASSLEGLAGGNEQFF. Here the CDR3 DNA reads TGTGCCAGCAGCTTAGAGGGACTAGCGGGAGGCAATGAGCAGTTCTTC.

The chain joins TRBV18 to TRBJ2-1; 14 bases fit TRBD2. Germline-derived CDR1 and CDR2 are KGHSH and LQKENI. The junction had 7 bases not matched to a gene; V was cut back by 6 bases and J by 9 bases. This CDR3 has 15 amino acids. CDR3 region: CASSPGTSGRGEQFF. The CDR3 coding sequence is TGTGCCAGCTCCCCAGGGACTAGCGGGAGAGGTGAGCAGTTCTTC.

This chain links TRBV9 with TRBJ1-4; 11 bases are a match to TRBD1. With 3 bases clipped from V and 4 bases from J, the junction kept 5 bases outside the gene matches. This CDR3 has 16 residues. The germline gives CDR1 SGDLS, CDR2 YYNGEE. This CDR3 reads CASSGRDRGINEKLFF. CDR3 nucleotide sequence: TGTGCCAGCAGCGGCCGGGACAGGGGGATTAATGAAAAACTGTTTTTT.

V and J are TRBV19 and TRBJ1-5, with D maybe TRBD1 (5 bases). CDR1 and CDR2 from the germline V gene are LNHDA and SQIVND (reference sequence). The V end lost 3 bases, the J end lost 7 bases, and 13 bases lay between the germline ends. The CDR3 is made up of 14 amino acids. In DNA, the CDR3 is TGTGCCAGTAGTATCCCCCCCCCAGGGCAGCCCCAGCATTTT. Translating gives CASSIPPPGQPQHF.